The clone carrying this TCR beta chain has a single count. At one end, the junction sequence differs from germline, possibly due to a read error. As to time point: blood at routine non-recurrence follow-up after resection. These data belong to a study of spatial heterogeneity in lung cancer. The CDR3 sequence is 14 residues long. TCRdb reprocessed the 5' RACE reads via MiXCR and lists one record per CDR3 protein. This table has roughly 45,000 distinct CDR3 sequences, about 22% appearing once. The chain joins TRBV12-3 or TRBV12-4 to TRBJ1-5; 7 nucleotides line up with TRBD1. Sequenced here: PBMCs, sampled at follow-up. The receptor was derived from a female donor with early-stage non-small cell lung cancer. The CDR3 here is CASSFQGGIQRQHF. The CDR3 DNA is TGTGCCAGCAGTTTCCAGGGGGGGATTCAGCGCCAGCATTTT.